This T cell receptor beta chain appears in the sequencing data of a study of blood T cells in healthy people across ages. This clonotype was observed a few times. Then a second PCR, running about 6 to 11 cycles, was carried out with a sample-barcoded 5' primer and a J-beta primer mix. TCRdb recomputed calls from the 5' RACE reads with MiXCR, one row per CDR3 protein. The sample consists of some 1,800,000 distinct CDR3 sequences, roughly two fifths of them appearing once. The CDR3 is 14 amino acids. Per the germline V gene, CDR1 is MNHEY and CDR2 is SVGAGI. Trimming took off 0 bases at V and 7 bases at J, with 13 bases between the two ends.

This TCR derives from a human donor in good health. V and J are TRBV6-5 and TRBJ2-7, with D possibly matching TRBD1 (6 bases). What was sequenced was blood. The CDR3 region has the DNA TGTGCCAGCAGTTACTCCAGGGGCGGAGAAGAGCAGTACTTC. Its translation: CASSYSRGGEEQYF.